The 10 T cell receptor beta chains in this list originate from one sample, sequenced in a study of blood T cell repertoires in COVID-19. Clones were sequenced by immunoSEQ multiplex PCR, and TCRdb holds only the in-frame ones, with some missing. The sample records about 100,000 clones, around four fifths being singletons. Sequencing was carried out using peripheral blood. All receptors derive from a man in his 60s with acute or convalescent COVID-19.

The gene calls are TRBV20-1 and TRBJ2-2, with D possibly being TRBD1 (6 bases). CDR3 size: 16 residues. The V gene lost 3 bases and the J gene lost 0 bases, with 14 bases spanning the gap. CDR1 is DFQATT, CDR2 SNEGSKA, per germline (reference sequence). This chain's CDR3 is CSASPTGNPNTGELFF. The CDR3 bases are TGCAGTGCTAGTCCTACAGGGAATCCGAACACCGGGGAGCTGTTTTTT.

The chain uses TRBV18 and TRBJ1-1, with TRBD1 as a possible D gene (5 bases). Trimming stripped 5 bases from V and 1 base from J, with 11 bases between. CDR1 KGHSH and CDR2 LQKENI come from the germline V gene. The CDR3 has 14 amino acids. CDR3 amino acids: CASSTLTGNTEAFF. CDR3 DNA sequence: TGTGCCAGCTCAACATTAACAGGGAACACTGAAGCTTTCTTT.

This sequence joins TRBV15 and TRBJ1-1; D is possibly TRBD1 (5 bases). The CDR3 is 13 amino acids. V lost 4 bases and J 12 bases, leaving 18 bases between the germline ends. Germline V lookup: CDR1 LNHNV, CDR2 YYDKDF (reference sequence). The CDR3 region is CATSTMTDTMTFF. In DNA form, the CDR3 reads TGTGCCACCAGCACGATGACAGATACGATGACTTTCTTT.

The CDR3 sequence: CASSVSGRGSSSPLHF. CDR3 DNA: TGTGCCAGCTCCGTTTCGGGCAGGGGGTCGAGTTCACCCCTCCACTTT. The rearrangement uses TRBV18 and TRBJ1-6; 7 nucleotides align to TRBD1. The CDR3 spans 16 residues. Germline CDR1 reads KGHSH; CDR2 reads LQKENI. The trim removed 6 bases at V and 9 bases at J, leaving 14 bases unmatched.

The chain has TRBV3-1 (or the pseudogene TRBV3-2) and TRBJ2-5; 7 bases fit TRBD1. This CDR3 spans 15 amino acids. Trimming cost V 1 base and J 5 bases; bases outside gene matches: 7. The germline gives CDR1 LGHDT, CDR2 YNNKEL (reference sequence). CDR3 nucleotide sequence: TGTGCCAGCAGCCAAGGGTCTGACAGGGCGGAGACCCAGTACTTC. Translation: CASSQGSDRAETQYF.

This chain connects TRBV7-8 to TRBJ1-2; tentative D call: TRBD1 (6 bases). Per germline, CDR1 SGHVS and CDR2 FQNEAQ. The CDR3 is 15 amino acids. V lost 0 bases and J lost 2, with 10 bases in between. The CDR3 loop is CASSLAPGHNYGYTF. The CDR3 DNA sequence: TGTGCCAGCAGCTTAGCGCCGGGACACAACTATGGCTACACCTTC. The whole variable domain, remainder taken from reference TRBV7-8 and TRBJ1-2, is GAGVSQSPRYKVAKRGQDVALRCDPISGHVSLFWYQQALGQGPEFLTYFQNEAQLDKSGLPSDRFFAERPEGSVSTLKIQRTQQEDSAVYLCASSLAPGHNYGYTFGSGTRLTVV.

The chain carries TRBV6-5 and TRBJ2-6; D is undetermined. This CDR3 contains 15 residues. Trimming stripped 5 bases from V and 2 bases from J, with 10 bases between. From germline, CDR1 is MNHEY and CDR2 SVGAGI. CDR3 sequence reads: CASSTLQAGANVLTF. The CDR3 coding sequence is TGTGCCAGCAGTACCCTGCAGGCTGGGGCCAACGTCCTGACTTTC.

The chain combines TRBV24-1 with TRBJ1-5; D is possibly TRBD1 (5 bases). In germline, CDR1 is KGHDR, CDR2 SFDVKD. This CDR3 comprises 13 residues. V gave up 4 bases and J gave up 5 bases, with 8 bases separating them. In nucleotides, the CDR3 is TGTGCCACCAGTGAGGCAGGGTATCAGCCCCAGCATTTT. Amino acid sequence: CATSEAGYQPQHF.

V is TRBV6-6 and J is TRBJ2-2; 8 bases match TRBD1. J gave up 6 bases and V 2 bases, and 5 bases lay outside the gene matches. Germline values: CDR1 MNHNY, CDR2 SVGAGI (reference sequence). CDR3 length equals 15 residues. DNA for the CDR3: TGTGCCAGCAGTTACCCCAGGGGGCAGGCCGGGGAGCTGTTTTTT. It encodes CASSYPRGQAGELFF.

Written as DNA, the CDR3 is TGTGCCAGCTCACCCGGACTAGATCGGAATGAGCAGTTCTTC. Translation gives CASSPGLDRNEQFF. V and J are TRBV18 and TRBJ2-1; 7 bases match TRBD2. Trimming removed 3 bases from V and 7 bases from J; junction bases left unmatched: 6. The CDR3 loop spans 14 amino acids. Germline V gives CDR1 KGHSH, CDR2 LQKENI.